The 4 T cell receptor beta chains presented below share a single source sample, sequenced in a study of blood T cell repertoires in COVID-19. Libraries were prepared by immunoSEQ multiplex PCR; TCRdb keeps only in-frame clonotypes and omits some of them. The top ten clones hold around 50% of a sample with 60,000 to 65,000 clones, approximately 80% of them seen once. Sequencing was performed on peripheral blood. These receptors all stem from an elderly woman with acute or convalescent COVID-19.

Only a few counts were recorded for this clone. The J gene is TRBJ2-3, the V gene TRBV6-2 or TRBV6-3; 10 bases align to TRBD2. This CDR3 spans 18 amino acids. The trim removed 2 bases at V and 1 base at J, leaving 9 bases unmatched. Per the germline V gene, CDR1 is MNHEY and CDR2 is SVGEGT. The CDR3: CASSYLGASGSRTDTQYF. The CDR3 bases are TGTGCCAGCAGTTACCTTGGGGCTAGCGGGAGTCGCACAGATACGCAGTATTTT.

The CDR3 bases are TGCAGCGTTGGTGTTCGTTCCTACGAGCAGTACTTC. Protein: CSVGVRSYEQYF. The chain carries TRBV29-1 and TRBJ2-7; D gene ambiguous. This CDR3 region has 12 residues. V was trimmed by 4 bases and J by 1 base, leaving 8 bases between them. The V gene's germline CDR1 is SQVTM and CDR2 ANQGSEA.

The rearrangement links TRBV28 to TRBJ1-1; maybe TRBD1 (5 bases). CDR3 length: 14 amino acids. The ends were cut back, 2 bases at V and 5 bases at J, with 12 bases in the middle. Per germline, CDR1 MDHEN and CDR2 SYDVKM. CDR3: CASSLGTRGTEAFF. CDR3 nucleotide sequence: TGTGCCAGCAGTTTAGGGACCCGGGGGACTGAAGCTTTCTTT. The complete variable domain, with remaining parts taken from reference TRBV28 and TRBJ1-1, reads DVKVTQSSRYLVKRTGEKVFLECVQDMDHENMFWYRQDPGLGLRLIYFSYDVKMKEKGDIPEGYSVSREKKERFSLILESASTNQTSMYLCASSLGTRGTEAFFGQGTRLTVV.

The chain combines TRBV28 with TRBJ2-3, with a weak D call TRBD1 (6 bases). This CDR3 comprises 12 residues. V dropped 3 bases and J dropped 8 bases, with 9 bases sitting between them. The V gene's germline CDR1 is MDHEN and CDR2 SYDVKM. The CDR3 bases are TGTGCCAGCAGTTTGGACAGCGTTACGCAGTATTTT. Translated, it gives CASSLDSVTQYF.